The T cell receptor (beta chain) described here comes from a study of CD4 T cells in relation to SARS-CoV-2 and coronaviruses (dated by TCRdb to the early 2020s). Background on the whole study: Using patient-derived lymphoblastoid cell lines, the shared crossreactive spike epitopes were mapped to their HLA restriction. Expansion assays from other donors in the study were sequenced with a different, Illumina-based TCR-beta assay. The study assessed, at the TCR clonotype level, memory CD4+ T cell crossreactivity between SARS-CoV-2 and common cold coronavirus spike proteins. The Adaptive Biotechnologies TCR-sequencing kit was used to sequence samples from a few pre-COVID donors and the naive versus memory experiments, whereas other data were Illumina-based. Points the paper makes about the study in general: Small numbers of patients and of tested TCRs were a limitation of the study. Naive versus memory sequencing indicated that memory recall responses, rather than primary responses primed during culture, are detected by the assay. Pre-pandemic and post-infection samples were not both contributed by any donor, so tracing of the source of pre-existing responses was limited. Roughly 70% of donors had memory CD4+ clonotypes that crossrecognized SARS-CoV-2 and at least one common cold coronavirus spike. Compared with monoreactive clones, crossreactive clones had significantly weaker SARS-CoV-2-driven expansion, a result consistent with antigenic imprinting. Since the crossreactivity analysis centred on spike protein, crossreactivity against other viral proteins was not assessed.

On this clone itself: What this receptor recognizes is not known. Per-nucleotide qualities are absent, and no much larger clonotype sits a single base away.

V is trimmed back by 5 bases and J by 1 base, and the junction contains 4 bases that no gene match accounts for. From the cysteine through the phenylalanine, the CDR3 covers 13 amino acids. The kept DNA is CDR3 alone, 39 bases in frame from the first base. CDR1 GTSNPN and CDR2 SVGIG are derived from the germline V gene (reference sequence). DNA from uncultured naive and memory CD4+ T cells underwent immunoSEQ TCR-beta sequencing at deep resolution. The study's own analysis went as follows. During preprocessing, nonproductive sequences were removed, along with CDR3s that did not begin with C, did not end with F or W, or were shorter than 7 amino acids. Cultured and uncultured naive and memory CD4+ repertoires were searched for previously identified spike- and CEF-reactive CDR3s. CDR3 homology was measured as pairwise Levenshtein distance, computed with the stringdist R package after trimming three terminal residues from each end. The clones in this table, taken by TCRdb from immuneACCESS, are in-frame only. Not every clone is retained; where verified, under half of the shortfall comes from an unresolved V gene, and the cause of the rest is unknown. V and J calls and clone size are given by that table; D and trimming were obtained from the DNA. This sample is represented by roughly 68,000 clones; over 90% of them were singletons. Under 0.25% of the sample is taken by the ten largest.

CD4+ T cells from unexposed donors were collected before the COVID-19 pandemic (2011-2018). To separate naive from memory CD4+ T cells, cryopreserved PBMCs first underwent CD4 enrichment and then EasySep naive CD4+ T cell enrichment. Leukapheresis product for the unexposed donors was purchased commercially. PBMCs were isolated from leukapheresis product or whole blood by Ficoll-Paque PLUS gradient centrifugation. PBMCs were either cryopreserved at -140 degrees C or used fresh in the expansion assay. The QIAamp Micro DNA Kit was used to extract genomic DNA from the CD4+ T cells. The receptor was isolated from a human donor in good health. The chain joins TRBV30 to TRBJ1-1; 7 central bases correspond to TRBD1. Sequences were obtained from naive CD4+ T cells from PBMCs. The cell subset or site tag for this specimen amounts to: naive CD4+ T cells isolated by negative enrichment. The nucleotide sequence is TGTGCCTGGTCCGGACAGGCGAACACTGAAGCTTTCTTT. This translates into CAWSGQANTEAFF.